Sequencing of this T cell receptor (beta chain) was carried out in a study of cytomegalovirus exposure and HLA in healthy donors. The study's findings and limits: Three CMV-associated chains proved CMV antigen-specific in vitro. Later analysis indicated greater clonal expansion among HLA-associated TCR beta chains than among equally common other chains.

In the PCR, 60 Vbeta and 13 Jbeta primers were used. In the source study's methods: There were about 80 million unique TCR beta chains by a later count, and some 10 million of them were shared. Libraries were prepared by immunoSEQ multiplex PCR; TCRdb keeps only in-frame clonotypes and omits some of them. That table is the source of V, J and clone size, and D and trimming were worked out from the DNA. In the table there are some 40,000 clones, around 50% of which are singletons. All the people who gave samples were healthy bone marrow donors. Germline CDR1 and CDR2: SNHLY and FYNNEI. V dropped 9 bases and J dropped 3; count of bases not matched to a gene: 5. This CDR3 is built from 13 residues. Comments on this clone: What it recognizes is unknown.

This sequence joins TRBV2 and TRBJ1-3; 7 bases are a match to TRBD1. The receptor was derived from a woman between 40 and 55 years old in good health and CMV-seropositive. Sequencing was performed on PBMCs. The CDR3 region is CARNRGNGNTIYF. Written as DNA, the CDR3 is TGTGCCAGAAACAGGGGAAATGGAAACACCATATATTTT.